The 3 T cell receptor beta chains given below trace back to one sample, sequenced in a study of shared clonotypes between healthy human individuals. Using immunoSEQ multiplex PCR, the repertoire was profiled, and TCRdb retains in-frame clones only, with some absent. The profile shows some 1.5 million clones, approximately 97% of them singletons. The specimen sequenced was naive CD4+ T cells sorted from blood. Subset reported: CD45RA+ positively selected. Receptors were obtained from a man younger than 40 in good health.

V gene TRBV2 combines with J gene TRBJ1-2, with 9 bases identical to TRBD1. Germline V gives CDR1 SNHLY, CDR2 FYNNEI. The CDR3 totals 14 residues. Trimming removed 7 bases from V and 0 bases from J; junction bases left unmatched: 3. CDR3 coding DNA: TGTGCCAGCACCACAGGGGGCCCTAACTATGGCTACACCTTC. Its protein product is CASTTGGPNYGYTF.

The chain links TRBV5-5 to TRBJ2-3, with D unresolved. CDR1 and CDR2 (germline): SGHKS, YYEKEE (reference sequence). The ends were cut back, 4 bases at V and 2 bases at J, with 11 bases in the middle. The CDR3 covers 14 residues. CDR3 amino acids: CASSPYSPTDTQYF. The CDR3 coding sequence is TGTGCCAGCAGCCCGTATAGTCCCACAGATACGCAGTATTTT.

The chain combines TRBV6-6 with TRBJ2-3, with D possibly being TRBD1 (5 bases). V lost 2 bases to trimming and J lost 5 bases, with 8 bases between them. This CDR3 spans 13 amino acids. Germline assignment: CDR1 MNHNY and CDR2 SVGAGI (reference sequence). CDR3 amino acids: CASSYVREDTQYF. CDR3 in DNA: TGTGCCAGCAGTTACGTCAGGGAAGATACGCAGTATTTT.